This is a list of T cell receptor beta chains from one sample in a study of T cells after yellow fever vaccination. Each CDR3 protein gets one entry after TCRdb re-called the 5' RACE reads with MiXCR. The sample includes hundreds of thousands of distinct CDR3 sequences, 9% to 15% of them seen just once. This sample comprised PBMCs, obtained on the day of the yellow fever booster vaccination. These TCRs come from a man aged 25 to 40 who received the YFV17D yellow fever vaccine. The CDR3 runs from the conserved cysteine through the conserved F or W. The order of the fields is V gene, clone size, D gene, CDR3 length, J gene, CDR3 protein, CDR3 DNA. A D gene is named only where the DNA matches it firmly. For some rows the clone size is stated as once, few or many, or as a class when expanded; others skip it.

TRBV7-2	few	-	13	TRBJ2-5	CASSLSMPETQYF	TGTGCCAGCAGCTTATCCATGCCCGAGACCCAGTACTTC
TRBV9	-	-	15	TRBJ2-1	CASSVDHLSYNEQFF	TGTGCCAGCAGCGTAGACCACCTCTCCTACAATGAGCAGTTCTTC
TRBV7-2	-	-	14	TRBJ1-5	CASTPDQGYQPQHF	TGTGCCAGCACCCCAGACCAGGGTTACCAGCCCCAGCATTTT
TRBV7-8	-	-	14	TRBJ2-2	CASIPGANTGELFF	TGTGCCAGCATCCCGGGAGCTAACACCGGGGAGCTGTTTTTT
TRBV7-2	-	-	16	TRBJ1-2	CASSLTSPQWGYGYTF	TGTGCCAGCAGCTTAACGTCCCCCCAGTGGGGCTATGGCTACACCTTC
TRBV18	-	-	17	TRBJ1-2	CASSPQGWGSDFYGYTF	TGTGCCAGCTCACCCCAGGGGTGGGGATCGGATTTCTATGGCTACACCTTC
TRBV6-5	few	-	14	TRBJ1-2	CASSYGVANYGYTF	TGTGCCAGCAGTTACGGGGTGGCTAACTATGGCTACACCTTC
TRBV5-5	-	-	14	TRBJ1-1	CASSLQGMGTEAFF	TGTGCCAGCAGCTTGCAGGGGATGGGCACTGAAGCTTTCTTT
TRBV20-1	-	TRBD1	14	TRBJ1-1	CSANRGGGSTEAFF	TGCAGTGCAAACAGGGGAGGGGGTTCCACTGAAGCTTTCTTT
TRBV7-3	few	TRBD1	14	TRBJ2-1	CASSRDRGYNEQFF	TGTGCCAGCAGTCGGGACAGGGGCTACAATGAGCAGTTCTTC
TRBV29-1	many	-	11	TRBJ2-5	CSGSPIETQYF	TGCAGCGGATCTCCGATAGAGACCCAGTACTTC
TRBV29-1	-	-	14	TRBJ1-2	CSVEDSNRGWGYTF	TGCAGCGTTGAAGATAGTAACCGCGGATGGGGCTACACCTTC
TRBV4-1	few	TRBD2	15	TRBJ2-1	CASSQREGGDNEQFF	TGCGCCAGCAGCCAAAGAGAGGGAGGGGACAATGAGCAGTTCTTC
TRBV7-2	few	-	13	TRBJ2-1	CASSSRSAAWVFF	TGTGCCAGCAGCTCAAGGAGTGCGGCCTGGGTGTTCTTC
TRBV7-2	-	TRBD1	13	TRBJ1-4	CASSLDRGGVLFF	TGTGCCAGCAGCCTGGACAGGGGCGGTGTACTGTTTTTT
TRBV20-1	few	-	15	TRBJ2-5	CSASHLGRSQETQYF	TGCAGTGCTTCCCACCTCGGACGGAGCCAAGAGACCCAGTACTTC
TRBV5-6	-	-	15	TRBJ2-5	CASSRQTGWGETQYF	TGTGCCAGCAGCCGACAGACAGGCTGGGGAGAGACCCAGTACTTC
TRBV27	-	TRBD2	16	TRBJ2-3	CASSFILAGVTDTQYF	TGTGCCAGCAGTTTTATACTAGCGGGAGTTACAGATACGCAGTATTTT
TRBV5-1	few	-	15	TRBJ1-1	CASSLGLRGNTEAFF	TGCGCCAGCAGCTTGGGTCTCAGGGGCAACACTGAAGCTTTCTTT
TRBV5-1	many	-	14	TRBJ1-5	CASSPRSTDQPQHF	TGCGCCAGCAGCCCACGGAGTACCGATCAGCCCCAGCATTTT
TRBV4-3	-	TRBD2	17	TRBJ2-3	CASSQGGTSGFTDTQYF	TGCGCCAGCAGCCAAGGGGGGACTAGCGGTTTCACAGATACGCAGTATTTT
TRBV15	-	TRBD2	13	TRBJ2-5	CATSYRGDVTQYF	TGTGCCACCAGCTACCGGGGGGATGTGACCCAGTACTTC
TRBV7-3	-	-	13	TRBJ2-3	CASSSDVRQSKYF	TGTGCCAGCAGCTCTGATGTGAGACAATCGAAGTATTTT
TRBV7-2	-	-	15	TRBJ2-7	CASSLAVAESYEQYF	TGTGCCAGCAGCTTAGCGGTAGCGGAGTCCTACGAGCAGTACTTC
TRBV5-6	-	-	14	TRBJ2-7	CASSFGDVTYEQYF	TGTGCCAGCAGCTTTGGGGACGTGACCTACGAGCAGTACTTC
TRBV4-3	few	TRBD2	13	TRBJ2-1	CASSQASGRVQFF	TGCGCCAGCAGCCAAGCCAGCGGGAGGGTTCAGTTCTTC
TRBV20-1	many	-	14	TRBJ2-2	CSARGQPNTGELFF	TGCAGTGCTAGAGGACAGCCGAACACCGGGGAGCTGTTTTTT
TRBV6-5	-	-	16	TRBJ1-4	CASSYNPGRPNEKLFF	TGTGCCAGCAGTTACAACCCGGGACGTCCTAATGAAAAACTGTTTTTT
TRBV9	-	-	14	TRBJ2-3	CASSATGTQDTQYF	TGTGCCAGCAGCGCCACCGGGACACAAGATACGCAGTATTTT
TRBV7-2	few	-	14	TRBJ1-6	CASSFAGTNSPLHF	TGTGCCAGCAGCTTCGCGGGGACAAATTCACCCCTCCACTTT
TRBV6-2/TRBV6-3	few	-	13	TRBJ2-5	CASIGVLGGTQYF	TGTGCCAGCATCGGGGTACTTGGGGGGACCCAGTACTTC
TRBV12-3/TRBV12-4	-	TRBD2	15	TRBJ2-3	CASSFGGSGLDTQYF	TGTGCCAGCAGTTTTGGCGGGAGCGGGTTAGATACGCAGTATTTT
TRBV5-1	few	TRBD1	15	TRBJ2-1	CASIPTGGFLGEQFF	TGCGCCAGCATCCCGACAGGGGGATTTTTAGGTGAGCAGTTCTTC
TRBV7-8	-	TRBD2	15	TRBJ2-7	CASSLAGRGLGEQYF	TGTGCCAGCAGCTTAGCAGGGAGGGGACTGGGGGAGCAGTACTTC
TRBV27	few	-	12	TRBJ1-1	CASSWLGTEAFF	TGTGCCAGCAGTTGGCTAGGCACTGAAGCTTTCTTT
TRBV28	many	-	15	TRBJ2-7	CASSSPARAADEQYF	TGTGCCAGCAGTTCTCCTGCCCGGGCCGCCGATGAGCAGTACTTC